This T cell receptor beta chain is drawn from a study of patients and donors after allogeneic stem cell transplantation. V shed 3 bases and J shed 4 bases, with 15 bases lying between them. The CDR3 is 16 residues long. This clonotype was counted once. Via MiXCR, TCRdb re-called the RT-PCR reads, giving one row per CDR3 protein. The sample lists about 210,000 distinct CDR3 sequences; 35% to 45% were seen once. The rearrangement uses TRBV12-3 or TRBV12-4 and TRBJ1-4, with D possibly TRBD1 on 6 matching bases. The TCR originated in a human donor who was either an allogeneic HSCT recipient or a stem cell or donor lymphocyte infusion donor (not recorded which). It is not recorded whose cells these are; they may come from a transplant donor. Sequencing input: blood, either unsorted or a sorted T cell fraction (not recorded which). This CDR3 is CASSFGRGPYNEKLFF. CDR3 DNA: TGTGCCAGCAGTTTTGGCAGGGGACCTTATAATGAAAAACTGTTTTTT.